The 18 T cell receptor beta chains in this list originate from one sample, sequenced in a study of blood T cell repertoires in COVID-19. Using immunoSEQ multiplex PCR, the repertoire was profiled, and TCRdb retains in-frame clones only, with some absent. The sample has about 220,000 clones, about 90% seen once. Sequencing was performed on peripheral blood. Every receptor here comes from a man aged 35 to 55 with active or convalescent COVID-19.

This clone was detected once. The CDR3 DNA is TGTGCCTGGAGCTTACACGGGGTGGCCGAGCAGTACTTC. As protein: CAWSLHGVAEQYF. This chain joins TRBV30 and TRBJ2-7; TRBD2 might be the D (5 bases). Trimming took 3 bases from V and 6 from J, leaving 15 bases between them. Germline CDR1 GTSNPN, CDR2 SVGIG (reference sequence). The CDR3 sequence is 13 residues long.

This chain links TRBV6-1 with TRBJ1-2; 8 nucleotides line up with TRBD1. V was pared by 3 bases and J by 8 bases, with 8 bases of the junction left unmatched. This CDR3 has 14 residues. In germline, CDR1 is MNHNS, CDR2 SASEGT. CDR3 DNA sequence: TGTGCCAGCAGTGAGACAGGGGAATTGTGGGGCTACACCTTC. Translated: CASSETGELWGYTF.

This chain joins TRBV30 and TRBJ2-5, with D maybe TRBD1 (6 bases). V was cut by 4 bases and J by 3 bases, with 15 bases left in between. CDR1 and CDR2 (germline): GTSNPN, SVGIG (reference sequence). This CDR3 spans 14 amino acids. The CDR3 region has the DNA TGTGCCTGGAATAGGGGATCAGGGGAAGAGACCCAGTACTTC. It is translated as CAWNRGSGEETQYF.

This clone has only a few counts. V and J are TRBV7-9 and TRBJ2-7; D is uncertain. Germline V lookup: CDR1 SEHNR, CDR2 FQNEAQ (reference sequence). This CDR3 is built from 14 residues. V lost 1 base to trimming and J lost 4 bases, with 11 bases between them. CDR3 nucleotides: TGTGCCAGCAGCTTAGGTAGTAGCTGGTACGAGCAGTACTTC. This codes for CASSLGSSWYEQYF.

This sequence joins TRBV7-8 and TRBJ1-5; tentative D call: TRBD1 (6 bases). The CDR3 has 17 residues. Trimming removed 5 bases from V and 0 bases from J, with 17 bases in between. Germline loops: CDR1 SGHVS, CDR2 FQNEAQ. This CDR3 reads CASSQGTPLNSNQPQHF. CDR3 DNA: TGTGCCAGCAGCCAAGGGACACCACTAAATAGCAATCAGCCCCAGCATTTT.

This clone was counted between two and nine times. The chain combines TRBV24-1 with TRBJ2-5; D ambiguous. The germline gives CDR1 KGHDR, CDR2 SFDVKD. The CDR3 totals 13 residues. Trimming stripped 9 bases from V and 1 base from J, with 11 bases between. The CDR3 is CATGETLQETQYF. The CDR3 DNA follows: TGTGCCACCGGAGAGACCCTCCAAGAGACCCAGTACTTC.

V gene TRBV3-1 (or the pseudogene TRBV3-2) combines with J gene TRBJ2-5; tentative D call: TRBD2 (5 bases). The CDR3 totals 14 residues. Per germline, CDR1 LGHDT and CDR2 YNNKEL (reference sequence). Trimming stripped 6 bases from V and 1 base from J, with 12 bases between. CDR3 sequence: CASRTTESQETQYF. DNA of the CDR3: TGTGCCAGCAGGACTACAGAATCCCAAGAGACCCAGTACTTC.

The chain carries TRBV30 and TRBJ1-2, with a possible D match to TRBD1 (5 bases). The germline V gene encodes CDR1 GTSNPN and CDR2 SVGIG (reference sequence). Trimming shortened V by 8 bases and J by 7 bases, and 17 bases separated the two germline ends. This CDR3 comprises 12 residues. CDR3 sequence: CARGTFGVGYTF. CDR3 DNA sequence: TGTGCCCGCGGGACGTTTGGGGTTGGCTACACCTTC. The complete variable domain, with remaining parts taken from reference TRBV30 and TRBJ1-2, reads SQTIHQWPATLVQPVGSPLSLECTVEGTSNPNLYWYRQAAGRGLQLLFYSVGIGQISSEVPQNLSASRPQDRQFILSSKKLLLSDSGFYLCARGTFGVGYTFGSGTRLTVV.

V and J are TRBV30 and TRBJ1-2; D perhaps matches TRBD1 (6 bases). The CDR3 covers 13 residues. CDR1 is GTSNPN, CDR2 SVGIG, per germline (reference sequence). Trimming took 2 bases from V and 3 from J, leaving 10 bases between them. The CDR3 here is CAWSRGSDYGYTF. The DNA of the CDR3 is TGTGCCTGGAGTAGGGGGAGTGACTATGGCTACACCTTC.

The V gene is TRBV5-8, the J gene TRBJ1-5; TRBD1 agrees at 10 bases. The CDR3 runs 16 residues. V shed 0 bases, J shed 3 bases, and the junction held 3 bases outside the gene matches. CDR1 SGHTS and CDR2 YDEGEE come from the germline V gene. The CDR3, as DNA: TGTGCCAGCAGCTTGGGACAGGGGGCAAACAATCAGCCCCAGCATTTT. This gives the protein CASSLGQGANNQPQHF.

The chain couples TRBV5-6 to TRBJ2-3, with 8 bases aligning to TRBD2. Germline CDR1 is SGHDT and CDR2 is YYEEEE. J lost 0 bases, V lost 4 bases, and 10 bases had no gene match. The CDR3 is 17 residues long. CDR3 region: CASSPVRGGTSTDTQYF. The CDR3 DNA reads as TGTGCCAGCAGCCCGGTTCGGGGGGGAACTAGCACAGATACGCAGTATTTT.

V and J are TRBV27 and TRBJ1-2; TRBD1 agrees at 9 bases. V trimming: 4 bases; J trimming: 6 bases; junction bases outside the gene matches: 6. Germline CDR1 and CDR2: MNHEY and SMNVEV (reference sequence). This CDR3 contains 14 residues. This CDR3 reads CASSSGTGRNGYTF. The CDR3 DNA sequence: TGTGCCAGCAGTTCCGGGACAGGGAGAAATGGCTACACCTTC.

The chain uses TRBV2 and TRBJ1-4; TRBD1 matches at 7 bases. The junction had 7 bases not matched to a gene; V was cut back by 3 bases and J by 6 bases. The CDR3 has 15 amino acids. CDR1 is SNHLY and CDR2 is FYNNEI in the germline V gene. CDR3 loop: CASSDTGTAYEKLFF. CDR3 sequence (DNA): TGTGCCAGCAGTGATACCGGGACAGCCTATGAAAAACTGTTTTTT.

V usage is TRBV24-1 and J usage is TRBJ2-7; D is uncertain. The CDR3 is made up of 14 amino acids. The germline V gene encodes CDR1 KGHDR and CDR2 SFDVKD. Trimming took 4 bases from V and 3 from J, leaving 12 bases between them. The CDR3 bases are TGTGCCACCAGTGACCCTTCGAGGAGCTACGAGCAGTACTTC. Its protein is CATSDPSRSYEQYF.

A single count supports this clone. This rearrangement joins TRBV12-3 or TRBV12-4 to TRBJ1-5; D is unresolved. V was trimmed by 7 bases and J by 6 bases, leaving 13 bases between them. The CDR3 contains 13 residues. The CDR3 here is CASTTGSGQPQHF. Here the CDR3 DNA reads TGTGCCAGCACCACGGGGTCCGGTCAGCCCCAGCATTTT.

This sequence joins TRBV2 and TRBJ1-3; D unresolved. Germline CDR1 is SNHLY and CDR2 is FYNNEI. The CDR3 is 15 residues long. V gave up 4 bases and J gave up 4 bases, with 14 bases separating them. The CDR3 bases are TGTGCCAGCAGTGGCCGCGGAGGGATCGGAAACACCATATATTTT. Encoded protein: CASSGRGGIGNTIYF. The full variable domain, completed using reference TRBV2 and TRBJ1-3, is EPEVTQTPSHQVTQMGQEVILRCVPISNHLYFYWYRQILGQKVEFLVSFYNNEISEKSEIFDDQFSVERPDGSNFTLKIRSTKLEDSAMYFCASSGRGGIGNTIYFGEGSWLTVV.

V gene TRBV6-1 combines with J gene TRBJ1-2; TRBD1 aligns across 7 bases. J was trimmed by 6 bases and V by 2 bases; bases with no gene match: 3. The CDR3 length is 13 residues. Germline V gene sequence: CDR1 MNHNS, CDR2 SASEGT. CDR3 sequence (DNA): TGTGCCAGCAGTGAAAGGGGGCCGCATGGCTACACCTTC. This encodes CASSERGPHGYTF.

This clone was observed a few times. This chain joins TRBV19 and TRBJ1-2; tentatively, D is TRBD1 (5 bases). The CDR3 length is 12 residues. V was trimmed by 10 bases and J by 8 bases, leaving 17 bases between them. CDR1 LNHDA and CDR2 SQIVND come from the germline V gene (reference sequence). The CDR3 loop is CATRKGLDGYTF. The CDR3 DNA follows: TGTGCCACCCGAAAGGGGTTGGACGGCTACACCTTC.